The source of this T cell receptor beta chain is a study of blood T cell repertoires in COVID-19 (dated by TCRdb to between 2020 and 2021). Describing the broader study: The collaborator samples originated in the United States, Italy and Spain and spanned the acute and convalescent phases of COVID-19. The material from the prospective study consisted of cDNA or gDNA derived from T cells, B-cell-depleted T cells, or PBMCs. The dataset comprised deeply sampled blood TCRbeta repertoires from subjects exposed to, actively infected with, or recovered from COVID-19. The repertoires were made available in a free public database intended to serve as a resource for research on the immune response to SARS-CoV-2. The samples were drawn from two sources: the first 160 participants of the ongoing ImmuneRACE study, and fewer than 1,500 subjects contributed by 6 global collaborators. Sample metadata almost always included a de-identified subject ID, COVID-19 status, age in years and sex. Where HLA class I and class II types were available, the types were taken from metadata supplied by the sample provider, not from assay-based typing. Summary of the overall study and its limitations: Clinical and demographic metadata were provided uncurated, with the amount varying by source and participant.

About this clone: This receptor's antigen is unknown. Per-nucleotide qualities are absent, and no much larger clonotype sits a single base away.

From its cysteine to its phenylalanine, the CDR3 spans 16 amino acids. Only CDR3 DNA remains: 48 bases, in frame from the first base. V drops 2 bases and J drops 8 bases, leaving 16 bases in between. CDR1 and CDR2, per the germline V gene (reference sequence), are MNHEY and SMNVEV. Each collaborating institution followed its own protocols to collect whole blood in K2EDTA tubes. Collaborator samples were shipped for TCRbeta analysis as frozen whole blood, isolated PBMCs, or DNA extracted from either sample type. TCRbeta CDR3 regions were amplified from genomic DNA using the immunoSEQ Assay, a bias-controlled multiplex PCR. As for the original processing: The number of nucleated cells in each sample was estimated from the amplification of reference gene primers within the assay. To quantify the absolute abundance of each unique TCRbeta CDR3 rearrangement, sequence reads were collapsed and filtered. For each sample, productive Simpson clonality was calculated as the square root of Simpson's diversity index across productive rearrangements. In TCRdb, the immuneACCESS table is reduced to in-frame sequences with V and J assigned. These tables do not hold every clone; where another copy was compared, an unresolved V gene accounts for under half, and the others remain unexplained. V, J and clone size are taken as reported in that table, and D and trimming were inferred from the DNA itself. Within this sample are 50,000 to 65,000 clones, with around nine tenths of them counted one time only. The ten largest clonotypes hold about 4.5% of the sample.

Sequencing was performed on peripheral blood. The origin of this receptor is a man aged 55 to 70 with acute or convalescent COVID-19. The chain was built from TRBV27 and TRBJ1-6; TRBD1 is a possible D gene, resting on 6 matching bases. In nucleotides, the sequence is TGTGCCAGCAGTTTACTCTCAACAGGGTTCGATTCACCCCTCCACTTT. Its translation reads: CASSLLSTGFDSPLHF.